This T cell receptor (beta chain) derives from a study of T cell repertoires in cytomegalovirus infection. The wider study: Used in the study were CMV epitopes, some recently identified and HLA-C-restricted, others well-studied and HLA-B-restricted. Study-wide points: What dominated the ex vivo response were HLA-C-restricted CMV-specific TCR beta clonotypes.

Each CDR3 protein gets one entry after TCRdb re-called the reads with MiXCR. The sample has 140,000 to 150,000 distinct CDR3 sequences, more than 30% seen once. This CDR3 comprises 13 residues. The V gene's germline CDR1 is ENHRY and CDR2 SYGVKD. V was shortened by 5 bases and J by 1 base, with 9 bases between the two germline ends. In the case of this clonotype: Its antigen is not identified.

The TCR was taken from a human donor in good health (CMV status not recorded). Some clones in this sample may be carry-over from other donors' samples. This sample comprised CD8+ T cells from cultured PBMCs, obtained from culture after CMV antigen stimulation. This chain links TRBV10-3 with TRBJ2-7; weak D call: TRBD1 (6 bases). DNA for the CDR3: TGTGCCATCAGTCCACAGGGATCCTACGAGCAGTACTTC. Protein: CAISPQGSYEQYF.